Here is one T cell receptor beta chain with its context. TCR beta library input comprised approximately 1.9 micrograms of genomic DNA from cryopreserved PBMCs. Libraries were prepared by immunoSEQ multiplex PCR; TCRdb keeps only in-frame clonotypes and omits some of them. The sample holds 300,000 or so clones, around 66% seen once. This sample is part of a study of cytotoxic CD8 clonotypes in ibrutinib-treated CLL. Study at large: Patients attained about 25 partial and 2 complete responses; at median approximately 70 months, around 15 remained remitted while 12 progressed.

Looked up from germline, CDR1 is KGHSH and CDR2 is LQKENI. Between the trimmed V and J ends, which lost 1 base and 5 bases, there was a span of 12 bases. There are 14 residues in the CDR3. The origin of this receptor is a human donor with chronic lymphocytic leukemia. The sample consisted of PBMCs, taken after 36 months of ibrutinib treatment. The chain has TRBV18 and TRBJ2-7; D is perhaps TRBD1 (6 bases). CDR3 coding DNA: TGTGCCAGCTCACCACGCTCGTCAGGGGACGAGCAGTACTTC. Residues: CASSPRSSGDEQYF.